This T cell receptor (beta chain) was captured by sequencing in a study of shared clonotypes between healthy human individuals (dated by TCRdb to 2020 to 2022). Notes on the research overall: The cohort comprised two women and a few men aged 18 to 49 years. Per donor, three plates each were used for CD4 naive and CD4 memory, two for CD8 naive, and one for CD8 memory. The study deeply sequenced blood TCR repertoires of about 5 healthy adults to estimate repertoire size and the extent of clonotype sharing between individuals. Libraries were prepared and TCR repertoires were sequenced by different laboratories using diverse techniques, in order to increase sequencing depth and limit assay-specific biases. Per donor, leukapheresis produced somewhere between about 0.9 and 9.5 billion PBMCs. Study-wide findings and limitations: Naive subsets generally had larger estimated clonotype richness than memory subsets. Because the study included a small number of donors, the genetic and exposure-history diversity represented was limited. Sampling was limited to blood, and TCR repertoires in tissue likely differ from TCR repertoires in blood. Sharing across a few donors was observed for about 4.8% of naive CD4, about 3.2% of naive CD8, 2% to 2.5% of memory CD4, and about 0.4% of memory CD8 clonotypes. Pairwise subsampling indicated that sequencing depth was expected to affect the degree of clonotype sharing among donors. Compared with non-shared clonotypes, clonotypes shared by all four sorted-subset donors had higher generation probabilities. Incomplete sequencing was indicated by rarefaction of sorted-subset datasets, despite the large sequencing depth.

In the germline V gene (reference sequence), CDR1 corresponds to MNHNY and CDR2 to SVGAGI. At the junction V is shortened by 10 bases and J by 6 bases, with 18 bases in between. The CDR3 contains 13 residues, cysteine and phenylalanine counted. The kept DNA is CDR3 alone, 39 bases in frame from the first base. For the CD8 naive samples, CD45RO-negative cells were positively selected for CCR7, yielding a CD45RA+CCR7+ population from which TemRA cells were excluded. Healthy HIV-negative adults with no recently reported acute infections or vaccinations were included as donors. Only Caucasian adults living in Nashville, Tennessee, USA were represented among the donors. Blood was collected by leukapheresis, and PBMCs were isolated by Ficoll-Histopaque density gradient centrifugation and then cryopreserved in liquid nitrogen vapor phase. Purity and quantity of every magnetically sorted T cell population were checked by analytical flow cytometry. Each sorted fraction had its genomic DNA isolated and then quantified by UV absorbance on a Nanodrop 2000c.

Remarks on this clone: Which antigen it targets is not known. Base qualities are not provided; no much larger clone lies one nucleotide away.

TCR CDR3 regions were amplified from genomic DNA by multiplex PCR using the deep immunoSEQ assay. Extracted genomic DNA from each cell subset was spread evenly across all wells of several immunoSEQ 96-well plates, with each plate serving as a replicate. For sorted subsets, each replicate PCR was loaded with about 0.2 ug genomic DNA, equivalent to about 30,000 T cell genomes. The purified libraries were quantified using a Qubit 3.0 fluorometer, sized with a Bioanalyzer 2100, and then quantified again using the KAPA Library Quantification kit. Every immunoSEQ 96-well plate was sequenced on a dedicated single-read 150-cycle Illumina NextSeq 550 flow cell. In the authors' own workflow: Because the immunoSEQ output included only junctional sequences and no quality scores, the filtering could not be the same as the filtering used for full-length reads. To assign V/J genes and CDR3, sequences were annotated against IMGT germline references using PyIR, a Python wrapper for IgBLAST v1.9. Reads were filtered out if the reads had weak V/J assignments (E-value above 1e-6), no CDR3, stop codons, out-of-frame junctions, or ambiguous translated residues. A V3J clonotype was defined by an identical inferred V gene, J gene, and CDR3 amino acid sequence. To compute the percentage overlap between repertoires, the number of shared unique clonotypes was divided by the size of the smaller repertoire. Repertoire richness was assessed with RTK rarefaction, the Chao1 estimator, and Recon v2.1 estimates of unobserved clonotypes. OLGA was used to compute generation probabilities for all TCRbeta clonotypes that the gDNA method yielded from a few donors. TCRdb mirrors the immuneACCESS table, restricted to in-frame sequences. Some clones are absent from its copies; in checked studies, under half trace to an unresolved V gene, and the reason for the others is unknown. Clonal size and the V and J genes are those of that table, whereas D and trimming came from the DNA. The sample table holds 650,000 to 800,000 clones, of which approximately 90% were seen once. The ten most abundant clones make up more than 20% of the sample.

The sequence is built from TRBV6-6 and TRBJ1-2; matching of 5 bases hints at TRBD1 as the D gene. The sample taken for sequencing was naive CD8+ T cells sorted from blood. Per the publication, the cell subset or site label means: CD45RA+CCR7+. This sequence was found in a man in his thirties or forties in good health. The bases read TGTGCCACCTTAGACAGAGACTCGAATGGCTACACCTTC. This gives the protein CATLDRDSNGYTF.